The clone carrying this T cell receptor (beta chain) was seen only a few times. Its antigen remains unknown. This record belongs to a study of cytomegalovirus exposure and HLA in healthy donors. Study-wide points: Compared with the approximately 700-donor mean, an Asian-associated ancestry cluster reportedly had fewer N-insertions, according to a later analysis. Later work showed greater clonal expansion in HLA-associated TCR beta chains than in equally common others. Previously analyzed data showed that most TCR beta V segments were productive at a frequency of about 87% or about 30%.

Vbeta (60) and Jbeta (13) primers were used in the PCR. The data were produced by immunoSEQ multiplex PCR, yet TCRdb's version contains in-frame clones alone and is incomplete. This sample carries 150,000 to 200,000 clones, around 75% of them seen once, and the ten largest clones take roughly 1.9%. This CDR3 spans 14 amino acids. Germline V gene sequence: CDR1 SGHNT, CDR2 YENEEA. J was trimmed by 7 bases and V by 4 bases; bases with no gene match: 4. The gene calls are TRBV11-3 and TRBJ1-4; TRBD1 aligns across 9 bases. The source is a human donor in good health. The sequencing sample was made of PBMCs. In DNA form, the CDR3 reads TGTGCCAGCAGCTCGGACAGGGGCGGTGAAAAACTGTTTTTT. Translating gives CASSSDRGGEKLFF.